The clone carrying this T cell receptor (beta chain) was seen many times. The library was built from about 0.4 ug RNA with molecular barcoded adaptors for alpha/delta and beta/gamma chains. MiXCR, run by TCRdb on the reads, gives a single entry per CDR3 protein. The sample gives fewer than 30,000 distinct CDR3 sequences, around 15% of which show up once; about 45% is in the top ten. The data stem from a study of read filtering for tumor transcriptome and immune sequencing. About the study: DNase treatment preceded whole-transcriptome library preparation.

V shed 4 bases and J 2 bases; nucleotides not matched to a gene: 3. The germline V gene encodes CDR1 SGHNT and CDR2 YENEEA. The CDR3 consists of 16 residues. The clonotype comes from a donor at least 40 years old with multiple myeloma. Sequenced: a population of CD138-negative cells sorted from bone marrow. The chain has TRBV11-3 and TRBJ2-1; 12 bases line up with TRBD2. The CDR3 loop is CASSSLAGGPYNEQFF. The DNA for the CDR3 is TGTGCCAGCAGCTCCCTAGCGGGAGGGCCCTACAATGAGCAGTTCTTC.